This T cell receptor beta chain came from a study of cytomegalovirus exposure and HLA in healthy donors (dated by TCRdb to 2016 to 2017). For context, the study as a whole: In an earlier analysis of approximately 500 of the donors, 250 to 350 Gb of sequence data and approximately 120 million unique TCR beta sequences from approximately 180 million T cells were reported. All discovery cohort repertoires had been generated on a single sequencing platform. The number of typed donors differed by locus: about 620-640 for A, B, C, DRB1 and DQB1; approximately 520 for DQA1; some 590 for DPA1; and 400 to 480 for DPB1. Among 300 to 500 genotyped donors of the cohort, an average of around 250,000 unique TCR beta nucleotide sequences was sequenced per donor, of which about 18% were non-productive. The study combined high-throughput TCR immunosequencing, statistical association of individual TCRs with disease status, and machine learning to predict cytomegalovirus infection status. Several DR-DQ haplotypes were treated as single units for association and clustering because of strong linkage in the cohort. In addition to the first cohort of 650 to 750 subjects, a separate validation cohort of over 90 different subjects was used. Donor age, sex, ethnicity and CMV serostatus were collected together with the repertoire data. The T cell repertoires of several hundred subjects were profiled by immunosequencing and related to cytomegalovirus serostatus. HLA typing included class I and class II loci at four-digit resolution. An earlier analysis of around 580 of the donors used high-throughput TCR beta sequencing to judge whether each TCR beta V gene segment behaved as functional or pseudogenic. In a later genetic analysis, genome-wide SNP genotypes for about 65% of the roughly 670 donors were used, and that subset was treated as a discovery cohort. The later analysis used no new phenotypic data to find candidate immune exposures, relying instead on TCR beta sequences and their occurrence across donors. Of the 350 to 400 genotyped donors, 81% fell in the genetic ancestry cluster associated with self-reported Caucasian donors. The study was designed to test whether signatures of past pathogen exposure could be identified by cataloging public T cell receptors. A later analysis re-examined previously published TCR beta repertoires from 500 to 700 donors and added high-resolution HLA genotyping to investigate patterns of TCR occurrence. An early release covering over 500 HLA-typed donors comprised 250 to 350 gigabases of sequencing data and 65 million to 100 million unique TCR sequences. What the study reported, not specific to this receptor: A further reported finding was that TCR beta sequences accurately predicted the HLA-A and HLA-B alleles for most subjects in the first cohort. Because HLA typing was missing for some donors at each locus, association tests included only the typed subset. In a later genetic analysis, fewer N-insertions in productive TCRs were reported among donors in an Asian-associated ancestry cluster than the approximately 670-donor mean. Presence/absence analyses assumed roughly uniform sequencing depth across donors, an assumption that may not hold. When HLA alleles, especially DR and DQ, strongly co-occurred, TCR associations were difficult to assign to individual alleles. A few of the identified cytomegalovirus-associated TCR beta chains were confirmed in vitro to be specific for cytomegalovirus antigens. The cohort was sequenced for TCR beta chains only, and without alpha or paired-chain data the features that could be detected were limited. A later analysis found that HLA-associated TCR beta chains were more clonally expanded and had lower generation probabilities than equally common non-associated chains. The only immune exposure information available for the cohort was CMV serostatus. The authors suggested that the approach could potentially be generalized to other disease states and immunological phenotypes. A later analysis associated about 16,000 TCR beta sequences with specific HLA alleles at a false discovery rate of 0.05. According to a later analysis, parvovirus B19, influenza, CMV and Epstein-Barr virus appeared linked to several top co-occurrence clusters. In a later analysis, most CMV-associated TCR beta chains were found to appear HLA-restricted, with HLA associations seemingly driven largely by CMV exposure. An earlier analysis of roughly 570 of the donors showed that most TCR beta V segments appeared in productive rearrangements either about 90% or about 30% of the time, which broadly matched IMGT annotations. The classifier was reported to diagnose cytomegalovirus status with high specificity and sensitivity in both the original cohort and the validation cohort. Most TCR sequences were seen in very few donors, while some public TCRs were found in many individuals. In the study, 150 to 200 TCR beta chains were listed as associated with cytomegalovirus. According to a later analysis, TCR association rates differed among HLA loci, with DRB1 alleles showing the most associated TCRs and HLA-C alleles showing the fewest. Correlated functional status among segregating V segments might reflect linkage disequilibrium, but an unknown experimental factor could not be ruled out. The sequencing pipeline was judged likely to have produced a cluster of highly shared sequence variants as a technical artifact. V-gene and J-gene trimming of TCR beta chains was associated with a missense DCLRE1C variant in a later genetic analysis, and the association was replicated in an independent cohort. Because counts were too low, some 16 rarely observed V segments, including chromosome 9 orphons, were excluded from the earlier analysis of under 650 of the donors.

Points on this clone: Its antigen remains undetermined. It has no much larger one-base neighbor in the sample; base qualities were not kept.

Library preparation was by the immunoSEQ multiplex PCR assay. The multiplex PCR relied on a mix of 60 forward primers for TCR Vbeta segments and 13 reverse primers for TCR Jbeta segments. Amplification of the CDR3 region of rearranged TCR beta genes was performed with a multiplex PCR assay on genomic DNA. On the Illumina HiSeq System, the amplified TCR beta libraries were sequenced as 87-base-pair reads. As for how the authors treated the data: Across the 700 or so repertoires, a later analysis counted 80 million or so unique TCR beta chains, roughly 11 million of which were shared by at least two donors. To remove PCR and sequencing errors, raw reads were error-corrected and collapsed into unique sequences using a nearest-neighbor algorithm that merged closely related sequences. V, D and J gene segments were assigned by aligning CDR3 sequences to IMGT reference sequences. For a sequence to be retained, at least a six-nucleotide match to both a V gene segment and a J gene segment was required. A rearrangement was called productive if the CDR3 had no stop codons and remained in frame with V and J, and every other rearrangement was called non-productive. CDR3 was defined by IMGT convention, running from the second conserved V-encoded cysteine to the conserved J-encoded phenylalanine. In an earlier analysis of 587 of the donors, sequences lacking an unambiguous match to a single V gene segment were excluded. An earlier analysis of fewer than 750 of the donors called V segments functional above 56.7% productive rearrangements and segregating when the between-donor standard deviation exceeded 5%. A statistical classification framework was developed to diagnose cytomegalovirus status using the catalog of TCR beta chain sequences. A later analysis assigned V and J genes by comparing TCR nucleotide sequences with IMGT/GENE-DB human TR gene sequences. A later analysis assigned CDR3 sequences and most-parsimonious VDJ recombination scenarios with the TCRdist pipeline. In a later analysis, each TCR beta chain was defined by its CDR3 amino acid sequence together with its V-gene family, and reads lacking a unique V-gene family were excluded. A later analysis removed 600 or so highly shared, low-generation-probability nucleotide sequences to deal with suspected cross-contamination and a sequencing artifact. In a later analysis, a clonal expansion index was calculated for each public chain from normalized within-repertoire ranks of inferred template counts. A later analysis computed generation probabilities with a VDJ recombination model fitted to out-of-frame rearrangements, and checked the results against IGoR. In a later analysis, TCR-TCR, TCR-HLA and TCR-CMV co-occurrence was scored with hypergeometric tests, and a repertoire-size bias correction was applied to TCR pairs. To estimate false discovery rates, a later analysis permuted the HLA or CMV assignments 20 times. In a later analysis, co-occurring TCRs were grouped using DBSCAN, with TCRdist sequence similarity added in when clustering inside HLA-allele-positive subsets. Co-occurrence clustering excluded repertoires with fewer than 30,000 or more than 120,000 public chains, plus five with anomalous nucleotide sharing. The source is immuneACCESS, and TCRdb retained only in-frame sequences with V and J called. Part of the clones is not carried over; for the studies checked, unresolved V genes explain less than half of this, and the remainder is unexplained. V, J and clone size reflect that table, while D and trimming were determined from the DNA. This sample holds roughly 120,000 clones; 86% were observed only once. The ten largest make up 1.5% to 2% of the sample.

The cohort was made up of about 670 healthy bone marrow donors. At the time of sampling, all cohort members were nominally healthy, though unrecorded immune exposures were likely present. The donor tested CMV seronegative and was one of the 352 seronegative cohort members. Each donor provided a peripheral blood sample, and peripheral blood mononuclear cells were used for TCR beta sequencing. The Qiagen DNeasy Blood Extraction Kit was used to extract genomic DNA from the blood cell samples. The sample comprised PBMCs. This clonotype was sampled from a man aged 40-49 years in good health and CMV-seronegative.

The DNA sequence is TGTGCCAGCAGCCGGGGACAGCGGAATGAGCAGTTCTTC. Its protein is CASSRGQRNEQFF. This receptor chain uses TRBV7-3 and TRBJ2-1, with 7 bases aligning to TRBD1. Looking up the germline V gene yields CDR1 SGHTA and CDR2 FQGTGA. For this chain, trimming is 5 bases at the V end and 7 bases at the J end, and the number of junction bases without a gene match is 5. Spanning cysteine to phenylalanine, the CDR3 consists of 13 amino acids. Only the CDR3 region is kept as DNA, spanning 39 bases read in frame from base 1.